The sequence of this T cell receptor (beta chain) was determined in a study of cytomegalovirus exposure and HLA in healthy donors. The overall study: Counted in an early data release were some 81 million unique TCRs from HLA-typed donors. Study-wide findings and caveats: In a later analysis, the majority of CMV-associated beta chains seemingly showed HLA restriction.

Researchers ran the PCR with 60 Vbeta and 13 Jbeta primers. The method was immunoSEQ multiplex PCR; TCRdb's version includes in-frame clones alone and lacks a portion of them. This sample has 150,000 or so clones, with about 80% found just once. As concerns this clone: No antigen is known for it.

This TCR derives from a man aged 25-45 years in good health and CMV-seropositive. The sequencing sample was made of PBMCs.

The CDR3 is CASSRLVSDTQYF. CDR3 nucleotide sequence: TGTGCCAGCAGCAGACTAGTGTCGGATACGCAGTATTTT. The chain employs TRBV9 and TRBJ2-3; tentative D call: TRBD2 (6 bases). V lost 4 bases and J lost 6, with 12 bases in between. The CDR3 contains 13 residues. Per germline, CDR1 SGDLS and CDR2 YYNGEE.